The table lists the clone carrying this T cell receptor beta chain with a few counts. The record originates from a study of CD8+CD57+ T cells in acquired aplastic anemia. CDR3 length equals 15 residues. CDR1 and CDR2 (germline): SNHLY, FYNNEI. Germline trimming cut 5 bases from V and 4 bases from J; bases unmatched to any gene: 10. It was patients with CD8+CD57+ cell expansion by flow cytometry who were chosen for sequencing. The study profiled TCR beta VDJ and CDR3 using genomic DNA as template. A single record per CDR3 protein comes from TCRdb applying MiXCR to the reads. This sample carries around 430,000 distinct CDR3 sequences, around 30% of them seen once, and the ten largest clones take approximately 0.82%.

The chain links TRBV2 to TRBJ1-2, with 7 bases aligning to TRBD1. This clonotype was obtained from a human donor with aplastic anemia. The source material was sorted CD4+, CD8+, or CD8+CD57+ T cells (not recorded which) from PBMCs. CDR3 in amino acids: CASSFYPPGGYGYTF. The DNA of the CDR3 is TGTGCCAGCAGTTTCTATCCCCCAGGGGGCTATGGCTACACCTTC. The full variable domain, with the rest looked up from reference TRBV2 and TRBJ1-2, is EPEVTQTPSHQVTQMGQEVILRCVPISNHLYFYWYRQILGQKVEFLVSFYNNEISEKSEIFDDQFSVERPDGSNFTLKIRSTKLEDSAMYFCASSFYPPGGYGYTFGSGTRLTVV.